The 18 T cell receptor beta chains in this list originate from one sample, sequenced in a study of cytomegalovirus exposure and HLA in healthy donors. With 60 Vbeta and 13 Jbeta primers, the PCR was carried out. Profiling relied on immunoSEQ multiplex PCR, and the TCRdb table lists in-frame clones only, not all of them. The sample spans 150,000 to 200,000 clones; the ten largest clones claim 5.5% to 7.5%. The sequenced material came from PBMCs. These receptors were collected from a man aged 25-45 years in good health and CMV-seronegative.

The rearrangement joins TRBV6-5 to TRBJ1-2, with TRBD1 as a possible D gene (6 bases). The germline CDR1 and CDR2 sequences are MNHEY and SVGAGI. Trimming left V 0 bases short and J 3 bases short, with 14 bases between. The CDR3 extends over 16 amino acids. In nucleotides, the CDR3 is TGTGCCAGCAGTTACTCAACAGGGTATCCGGACTATGGCTACACCTTC. Translation gives CASSYSTGYPDYGYTF.

The chain employs TRBV5-4 and TRBJ1-4, with 10 positions matching TRBD1. CDR1 SGHNT and CDR2 YYREEE come from the germline V gene (reference sequence). Losses at the gene ends were 4 bases for V and 7 bases for J; bases not matched to a gene: 7. The CDR3 sequence is 15 residues long. DNA for the CDR3: TGTGCCAGCAGCCTAAGGGACAGGGGTTTTGAAAAACTGTTTTTT. It translates to CASSLRDRGFEKLFF.

This rearrangement joins TRBV7-2 to TRBJ2-1, with 9 bases matching TRBD2. Germline CDR1 and CDR2: SGHTA and FQGNSA. This CDR3 comprises 15 residues. Unmatched junction bases numbered 4, after V lost 4 bases and J lost 3 bases. CDR3 loop: CASSSIAGDYNEQFF. CDR3 coding DNA: TGTGCCAGCAGCTCAATAGCGGGAGACTACAATGAGCAGTTCTTC.

This rearrangement joins TRBV6-6 to TRBJ1-1, with D perhaps TRBD1 (5 bases). V was clipped by 5 bases and J by 4 bases, with 11 bases between them. Germline V gives CDR1 MNHNY, CDR2 SVGAGI (reference sequence). The CDR3 loop spans 13 amino acids. The CDR3 sequence is CASSPGTFTEAFF. The CDR3 DNA sequence: TGTGCCAGCAGTCCTGGGACTTTCACTGAAGCTTTCTTT.

This rearrangement joins TRBV4-1 to TRBJ2-7; D is possibly TRBD1 (6 bases). V lost 1 base and J 3 bases, leaving 25 bases between the germline ends. The CDR3 sequence is 19 residues long. Germline loops: CDR1 MGHRA, CDR2 YSYEKL. The CDR3 sequence: CASSQAGTQLALGDYEQYF. The CDR3 DNA reads TGCGCCAGCAGCCAAGCCGGGACACAACTTGCCCTTGGTGACTACGAGCAGTACTTC.

V is TRBV30 and J is TRBJ2-1; the D gene is possibly TRBD2 (5 bases). Trimming took 8 bases from V and 3 from J, leaving 14 bases between them. The CDR3 has 13 amino acids. Germline loops: CDR1 GTSNPN, CDR2 SVGIG (reference sequence). The chain's CDR3 is CAGWTGGYNEQFF. DNA for the CDR3: TGTGCCGGATGGACTGGAGGCTACAATGAGCAGTTCTTC.

The chain combines TRBV27 with TRBJ1-5, with a weak D call TRBD1 (6 bases). Deletions cut 3 bases from V and 11 bases from J, with 14 bases between. CDR3 length equals 13 residues. Germline V gene data show CDR1 as MNHEY and CDR2 as SMNVEV (reference sequence). CDR3 in amino acids: CASSFQGSKAQHF. The DNA for the CDR3 is TGTGCCAGCAGTTTTCAGGGGAGTAAAGCCCAGCATTTT.

The chain uses TRBV10-1 and TRBJ2-2; TRBD1 agrees at 8 bases. Germline loops: CDR1 WNHNN, CDR2 SYGVQD (reference sequence). After removal of 6 bases from V and 8 bases from J, the junction contained 5 bases not matched to a gene. This CDR3 is 13 amino acids long. CDR3 protein: CASSRGQGGELFF. The CDR3 bases are TGCGCCAGCAGCAGGGGGCAAGGAGGGGAGCTGTTTTTT.

The chain carries TRBV6-5 and TRBJ2-2, with 11 bases that match TRBD1. The V gene's germline CDR1 is MNHEY and CDR2 SVGAGI. V dropped 0 bases and J dropped 6; count of bases not matched to a gene: 0. The CDR3 length is 15 residues. The CDR3 loop is CASSYSGQGAGELFF. The CDR3, as DNA: TGTGCCAGCAGTTACTCGGGACAGGGGGCCGGGGAGCTGTTTTTT.

V usage is TRBV6-1 and J usage is TRBJ1-5; a possible D gene is TRBD1 (5 bases). V dropped 3 bases and J dropped 2 bases, with 11 bases sitting between them. Germline lookup yields CDR1 MNHNS and CDR2 SASEGT. This CDR3 is built from 15 residues. Here the CDR3 DNA reads TGTGCCAGCAGTGATTTGGCGGGGGGCAATCAGCCCCAGCATTTT. This gives the protein CASSDLAGGNQPQHF.

The chain links TRBV6-1 to TRBJ2-7; the match to TRBD2 covers 12 bases. The CDR3 consists of 14 residues. Per germline, CDR1 MNHNS and CDR2 SASEGT. Unmatched junction bases numbered 5, after V lost 7 bases and J lost 4 bases. The DNA of the CDR3 is TGTGCCAGCATCGAGGGGACTAGCGGGTACGAGCAGTACTTC. Translation: CASIEGTSGYEQYF.

J is TRBJ2-2 and V is TRBV18, with 7 bases matching TRBD2. The CDR3 sequence is 16 residues long. The trim removed 5 bases at V and 1 base at J, leaving 7 bases unmatched. Germline CDR1 and CDR2: KGHSH and LQKENI. The CDR3 nucleotides read TGTGCCAGCTCAACTGTAGCGGGCGAGAACACCGGGGAGCTGTTTTTT. This codes for CASSTVAGENTGELFF.

The chain uses TRBV19 and TRBJ2-1, with 7 bases fitting TRBD2. This CDR3 region has 14 residues. Looked up from germline, CDR1 is LNHDA and CDR2 is SQIVND (reference sequence). V trimming: 10 bases; J trimming: 7 bases; junction bases outside the gene matches: 13. The CDR3 here is CATPTIGRTNEQFF. The CDR3, as DNA: TGTGCCACTCCTACTATCGGGAGGACGAATGAGCAGTTCTTC.

This sequence joins TRBV2 and TRBJ2-3, with D maybe TRBD2 (6 bases). Germline CDR1 and CDR2: SNHLY and FYNNEI. Trimming cost V 4 bases and J 3 bases, with 17 bases left between them. This CDR3 comprises 16 residues. CDR3 sequence reads: CASSAISSVVTDTQYF. CDR3 bases: TGTGCCAGCAGTGCGATCTCTAGCGTAGTTACAGATACGCAGTATTTT.

In nucleotides, the CDR3 is TGTGCCAGCAGTGTCCGGGACACAAACACTGAAGCTTTCTTT. This sequence encodes CASSVRDTNTEAFF. The J gene is TRBJ1-1, the V gene TRBV27, with TRBD1 as a possible D gene (6 bases). CDR1 MNHEY and CDR2 SMNVEV come from the germline V gene (reference sequence). The CDR3 extends over 14 amino acids. V lost 5 bases, J lost 2 bases, and 12 bases lay in between.

About this clone: The junction does not match germline at one end; this may be a read error. V usage is TRBV30 and J usage is TRBJ2-2; D ambiguous. The V gene's germline CDR1 is GTSNPN and CDR2 SVGIG (reference sequence). The CDR3 runs to 15 residues. The CDR3 DNA is TGTGCCTGGAGTGTTGGAAGGATGAACAGCGGGGAGCTGTTTTTT. This codes for CAWSVGRMNSGELFF.

This chain joins TRBV7-2 and TRBJ1-5; 9 nucleotides match TRBD1. The CDR3 loop spans 15 amino acids. Trimming took 6 bases from V and 6 from J; bases not matched to a gene: 9. The V gene's germline CDR1 is SGHTA and CDR2 FQGNSA. The CDR3 loop is CASRPTGGSSQPQHF. The CDR3 region has the DNA TGTGCCAGCAGACCCACAGGGGGCTCGAGTCAGCCCCAGCATTTT.

In nucleotides, the CDR3 is TGTGCCAGCAGCCAAAAGACTAGGACTAGCGGGATAGCCAAAAACATTCAGTACTTC. This encodes CASSQKTRTSGIAKNIQYF. The chain recombines TRBV11-2 with TRBJ2-4; 12 bases fit TRBD2. The germline gives CDR1 SGHAT, CDR2 FQNNGV. The length of the CDR3 is 19 residues. V dropped 5 bases and J dropped 0; count of bases not matched to a gene: 11. Using reference TRBV11-2 and TRBJ2-4 for the parts outside the CDR3, the full variable domain is EAGVAQSPRYKIIEKRQSVAFWCNPISGHATLYWYQQILGQGPKLLIQFQNNGVVDDSQLPKDRFSAERLKGVDSTLKIQPAKLEDSAVYLCASSQKTRTSGIAKNIQYFGAGTRLSVL.